The clone carrying this TCR beta chain has more than one count but fewer than ten. The antigen remains unidentified. TCRdb keeps only in-frame clones here, not all; method: immunoSEQ multiplex PCR. In the table there are roughly 50,000 clones, around 77% of which are singletons. The record originates from a study of radiotherapy plus CTLA-4 blockade in lung cancer. Study findings and constraints: TCR clones from tumors expanded in blood after radiotherapy plus ipilimumab.

Treatment of patients with chemo-refractory metastatic non-small-cell lung cancer consisted of focal radiation plus CTLA-4 blockade with ipilimumab. The CDR3 has 17 amino acids. V was trimmed by 4 bases and J by 0 bases, leaving 16 bases between them. Germline V CDR1 and CDR2: PRHDT, FYEKMQ (reference sequence). The source is a human donor with non-small cell lung cancer who had stable disease on radiotherapy plus ipilimumab. The rearrangement uses TRBV13 and TRBJ1-3, with D possibly matching TRBD1 (6 bases). The starting material was peripheral blood, obtained from a patient treated with radiotherapy plus ipilimumab. The CDR3 DNA sequence: TGTGCCAGCAGCTACAGAAAAGCAGGGGACTCTGGAAACACCATATATTTT. Translation gives CASSYRKAGDSGNTIYF.